A selection of T cell receptor beta chains follows, all from one sample in a study of blood T cell repertoires in COVID-19. Libraries were prepared by immunoSEQ multiplex PCR; TCRdb keeps only in-frame clonotypes and omits some of them. The sample comprises about 160,000 clones, 80% to 90% of which are singletons, and approximately 6.5% rests with the top ten. The specimen sequenced was peripheral blood. These receptors were taken from a man older than 75 with acute or convalescent COVID-19. CDR3s include the opening cysteine and the closing phenylalanine or tryptophan. A D gene is named only where the DNA matches it firmly. Clone size, where shown, is once, few, many, or a class for clones that have expanded.

D: TRBD1; length: 15; V: TRBV5-1; J: TRBJ1-4; size: .; DNA: TGCGCCAGCAGCTGGACAGGCCTCCAGGAAGAAAAACTGTTTTTT; CDR3: CASSWTGLQEEKLFF
D: .; length: 15; V: TRBV28; J: TRBJ1-2; size: .; DNA: TGTGCCAGCAGTTTATTCGGGGGTTGGAACTATGGCTACACCTTC; CDR3: CASSLFGGWNYGYTF
D: TRBD2; length: 16; V: TRBV7-9; J: TRBJ2-1; size: .; DNA: TGTGCCAGCAGCTTAGGCGGCGGGAGATCCTACAATGAGCAGTTCTTC; CDR3: CASSLGGGRSYNEQFF
D: TRBD1; length: 14; V: TRBV14; J: TRBJ1-2; size: few; DNA: TGTGCCAGCAGCCTTGGGACAGGGGAGTATGGCTACACCTTC; CDR3: CASSLGTGEYGYTF
D: .; length: 16; V: TRBV19; J: TRBJ1-5; size: .; DNA: TGTGCCAGTAGTATGGGGGGGTTGGGGAGCAATCAGCCCCAGCATTTT; CDR3: CASSMGGLGSNQPQHF
D: TRBD2; length: 16; V: TRBV5-1; J: TRBJ2-1; size: .; DNA: TGCGCCAGCAGCTCCAATAGCGGGGGGGCCCGGAATGAGCAGTTCTTC; CDR3: CASSSNSGGARNEQFF
D: TRBD1; length: 14; V: TRBV29-1; J: TRBJ2-7; size: .; DNA: TGCAGCGTTTCATCCGGGACAGGGGCCTACGAGCAGTACTTC; CDR3: CSVSSGTGAYEQYF
D: .; length: 14; V: TRBV6-5; J: TRBJ1-4; size: .; DNA: TGTGCCAGCAGACGGACGGGCGGAGGAGAAAAACTGTTTTTT; CDR3: CASRRTGGGEKLFF
D: .; length: 12; V: TRBV7-9; J: TRBJ1-1; size: .; DNA: TGTGCCAGCAGCTTCGCCCAGGGTCAGGCTTTCTTT; CDR3: CASSFAQGQAFF
D: TRBD2; length: 17; V: TRBV3-1/TRBV3-2; J: TRBJ2-1; size: .; DNA: TGTGCCAGCAGCCAGTCGGGACTAGCGGGAGTCGGGAATGAGCAGTTCTTC; CDR3: CASSQSGLAGVGNEQFF
D: .; length: 15; V: TRBV5-1; J: TRBJ2-1; size: .; DNA: TGCGCCAGCGGAAAGACGGCAGGATCCTACAATGAGCAGTTCTTC; CDR3: CASGKTAGSYNEQFF
D: .; length: 12; V: TRBV28; J: TRBJ2-7; size: .; DNA: TGTGCCAGCAGCCCGGACAGCTACGAGCAGTACTTC; CDR3: CASSPDSYEQYF
D: .; length: 12; V: TRBV6-4; J: TRBJ1-1; size: .; DNA: TGTGCCAGCATCCTCGACAGCGCTGAAGCTTTCTTT; CDR3: CASILDSAEAFF
D: .; length: 13; V: TRBV6-5; J: TRBJ1-5; size: .; DNA: TGTGCCAGCAGTTGGGGGGAGGATCAGCCCCAGCATTTT; CDR3: CASSWGEDQPQHF
D: .; length: 15; V: TRBV28; J: TRBJ2-1; size: .; DNA: TGTGCCAGCAGTTTATTATCTAGCTCCTACAATGAGCAGTTCTTC; CDR3: CASSLLSSSYNEQFF
D: .; length: 15; V: TRBV7-9; J: TRBJ2-5; size: .; DNA: TGTGCCAGCAGCCGGACTATTTTTGGGCAACAGACCCAGTACTTC; CDR3: CASSRTIFGQQTQYF
D: TRBD1; length: 14; V: TRBV5-1; J: TRBJ1-5; size: .; DNA: TGCGCCAGCAGCTTTGGGACAGGGGATCAGCCCCAGCATTTT; CDR3: CASSFGTGDQPQHF
D: TRBD1; length: 13; V: TRBV7-2; J: TRBJ2-1; size: .; DNA: TGTGCCAGCAACCCGACAGGGAATAATGAGCAGTTCTTC; CDR3: CASNPTGNNEQFF
D: TRBD1; length: 14; V: TRBV6-5; J: TRBJ2-7; size: .; DNA: TGTGCCAGCAGTTATGGGGGACAGGGCTCCGAGCAGTACTTC; CDR3: CASSYGGQGSEQYF
D: .; length: 16; V: TRBV11-2; J: TRBJ2-3; size: .; DNA: TGTGCCAGCAGCATCAGGGGGACTGGGAGCACAGATACGCAGTATTTT; CDR3: CASSIRGTGSTDTQYF
D: .; length: 18; V: TRBV9; J: TRBJ2-7; size: .; DNA: TGTGCCAGCAGCGTAGCCGCAGGACCTGGGAGTTTCGATTACGAGCAGTACTTC; CDR3: CASSVAAGPGSFDYEQYF
D: .; length: 13; V: TRBV29-1; J: TRBJ2-5; size: .; DNA: TGCAGCGGGCGGGAACGTTCGGCAGAGACCCAGTACTTC; CDR3: CSGRERSAETQYF
D: TRBD1; length: 13; V: TRBV12-3/TRBV12-4; J: TRBJ1-5; size: .; DNA: TGTGCCAGCAGTTTTGCAGGGGGCCTGACCCAGCATTTT; CDR3: CASSFAGGLTQHF
D: .; length: 14; V: TRBV30; J: TRBJ1-3; size: .; DNA: TGTGCCTGGAGTGGGACAGTGGCTGGAAACACCATATATTTT; CDR3: CAWSGTVAGNTIYF
D: .; length: 15; V: TRBV5-6; J: TRBJ1-4; size: .; DNA: TGTGCCAGCAGCCCCACGGGGGGTCTTAATGAAAAACTGTTTTTT; CDR3: CASSPTGGLNEKLFF
D: .; length: 15; V: TRBV19; J: TRBJ1-1; size: .; DNA: TGTGCCAGTAGTGTCAACAGGGAGCTAGGGGCTGAAGCTTTCTTT; CDR3: CASSVNRELGAEAFF
D: .; length: 12; V: TRBV25-1; J: TRBJ2-7; size: .; DNA: TGTGCCAACACAGCAGGACAAACCGAGCAGTACTTC; CDR3: CANTAGQTEQYF
D: TRBD2; length: 16; V: TRBV5-1; J: TRBJ2-2; size: once; DNA: TGCGCCAGCAGCCCCGGAGCGGGACGGGGCACCGGGGAGCTGTTTTTT; CDR3: CASSPGAGRGTGELFF
D: .; length: 14; V: TRBV18; J: TRBJ2-3; size: .; DNA: TGTGCCAGCTCACCACTTAGTTCCACAGATACGCAGTATTTT; CDR3: CASSPLSSTDTQYF
D: .; length: 13; V: TRBV3-1/TRBV3-2; J: TRBJ2-4; size: .; DNA: TGTGCCAGCAGCCAAGGAAGGGGTGGCATTCAGTACTTC; CDR3: CASSQGRGGIQYF
D: .; length: 16; V: TRBV30; J: TRBJ1-5; size: few; DNA: TGTGCCTGGAGTGTGGGCGGCAGGCGGGGAAGTCAGCCCCAGCATTTT; CDR3: CAWSVGGRRGSQPQHF
D: .; length: 12; V: TRBV9; J: TRBJ2-1; size: .; DNA: TGTGCCAGCAGCCCCTCGGGTGGAGAGCAGTTCTTC; CDR3: CASSPSGGEQFF
D: .; length: 14; V: TRBV5-4; J: TRBJ1-1; size: .; DNA: TGTGCCAGCAGCCCCGGGGGTGGTAACACTGAAGCTTTCTTT; CDR3: CASSPGGGNTEAFF
D: .; length: 14; V: TRBV5-4; J: TRBJ1-3; size: once; DNA: TGTGCCAGCAGCTTCCTCGGACTCGGCAACACCATATATTTT; CDR3: CASSFLGLGNTIYF
D: TRBD1; length: 15; V: TRBV9; J: TRBJ1-6; size: .; DNA: TGTGCCAGCAGCGGAGGGACAGAAAATAATTCACCCCTCCACTTT; CDR3: CASSGGTENNSPLHF
D: TRBD1; length: 16; V: TRBV4-1; J: TRBJ2-1; size: once; DNA: TGCGCCAGCAGCCAGATCGGGACAGGGGTGATCAATGAGCAGTTCTTC; CDR3: CASSQIGTGVINEQFF
D: .; length: 11; V: TRBV12-3/TRBV12-4; J: TRBJ1-2; size: .; DNA: TGTGTCAAGGGGCGATTCTATGGCTACACCTTC; CDR3: CVKGRFYGYTF
D: TRBD2; length: 15; V: TRBV7-2; J: TRBJ2-7; size: .; DNA: TGTGCCAGCAGCTTAGTACGGGGGGGCCCTTACGAGCAGTACTTC; CDR3: CASSLVRGGPYEQYF
D: .; length: 14; V: TRBV25-1; J: TRBJ2-2; size: .; DNA: TGTGCCAGCAGTGAGGGACTGTCCACCGGGGAGCTGTTTTTT; CDR3: CASSEGLSTGELFF
D: .; length: 14; V: TRBV11-2; J: TRBJ1-1; size: .; DNA: TGTGCCAGCAGCTTATCGGGGAGGAACACTGAAGCTTTCTTT; CDR3: CASSLSGRNTEAFF
D: TRBD1; length: 16; V: TRBV19; J: TRBJ1-2; size: .; DNA: TGTGCCAGTAGTTCCCCGGGACAGCTCCATAACTATGGCTACACCTTC; CDR3: CASSSPGQLHNYGYTF
D: TRBD1; length: 17; V: TRBV5-5; J: TRBJ1-5; size: .; DNA: TGTGCCAGCAGTTCAAGACCCGGGACAGGGGTCTATCAGCCCCAGCATTTT; CDR3: CASSSRPGTGVYQPQHF
D: .; length: 11; V: TRBV28; J: TRBJ1-3; size: few; DNA: TGTGCCAGCAGTGGCCGAAACACCATATATTTT; CDR3: CASSGRNTIYF
D: .; length: 19; V: TRBV10-3; J: TRBJ1-3; size: .; DNA: TGTGCCATCAGTGGGTCGGGGCCAGACAAGTACTCGTCTGGAAACACCATATATTTT; CDR3: CAISGSGPDKYSSGNTIYF
D: TRBD2; length: 16; V: TRBV19; J: TRBJ2-7; size: .; DNA: TGTGCCAGTAGAGTCGCTAGCGGGGGGTTCACCTACGAGCAGTACTTC; CDR3: CASRVASGGFTYEQYF
D: TRBD1; length: 14; V: TRBV30; J: TRBJ1-5; size: few; DNA: TGTGCCTGGAGTGCAAAACAGGGGTTTCAGCCCCAGCATTTT; CDR3: CAWSAKQGFQPQHF
D: .; length: 13; V: TRBV11-2; J: TRBJ1-1; size: .; DNA: TGTGCCAGCAGTTTACAGAAGAACACTGAAGCTTTCTTT; CDR3: CASSLQKNTEAFF
D: .; length: 14; V: TRBV19; J: TRBJ2-3; size: .; DNA: TGTGCCAGTAGTATACAGGTCATTGCAGATACGCAGTATTTT; CDR3: CASSIQVIADTQYF
D: TRBD1; length: 14; V: TRBV5-1; J: TRBJ1-5; size: .; DNA: TGCGCCAGCAGCTTGGATGGGACAGTTCAGCCCCAGCATTTT; CDR3: CASSLDGTVQPQHF
D: TRBD2; length: 15; V: TRBV3-1/TRBV3-2; J: TRBJ2-7; size: .; DNA: TGTGCCAGCAGCCTCTCGACTAGCGGGAGTCGCGAGCAGTACTTC; CDR3: CASSLSTSGSREQYF
D: TRBD2; length: 17; V: TRBV7-9; J: TRBJ2-3; size: .; DNA: TGTGCCAGCAGCTTAGCCCAAGCGACTAGCGGCCTAGATACGCAGTATTTT; CDR3: CASSLAQATSGLDTQYF
D: .; length: 15; V: TRBV5-1; J: TRBJ2-1; size: .; DNA: TGCGCCAGCAGCTTGGCACAGAGCTCCTACAATGAGCAGTTCTTC; CDR3: CASSLAQSSYNEQFF
D: TRBD2; length: 16; V: TRBV3-1/TRBV3-2; J: TRBJ2-7; size: once; DNA: TGTGCCAGCAGCCAAGGCCCGGGACTAGCGGTCTACGAGCAGTACTTC; CDR3: CASSQGPGLAVYEQYF
D: .; length: 14; V: TRBV5-1; J: TRBJ1-4; size: .; DNA: TGCGCCAGCAGCCCACAGGGAAGGAATGAAAAACTGTTTTTT; CDR3: CASSPQGRNEKLFF
D: .; length: 15; V: TRBV2; J: TRBJ2-2; size: .; DNA: TGTGCCAGCGTTCCGGGACACTCGAACACCGGGGAGCTGTTTTTT; CDR3: CASVPGHSNTGELFF
D: .; length: 14; V: TRBV7-3; J: TRBJ1-1; size: .; DNA: TGTGCCAGCAGCTCCACAGGAGCTAACACTGAAGCTTTCTTT; CDR3: CASSSTGANTEAFF
D: TRBD1; length: 14; V: TRBV7-2; J: TRBJ1-1; size: .; DNA: TGTGCCAGCAGCATACAGGGGGCTTTCGGTGAAGCTTTCTTT; CDR3: CASSIQGAFGEAFF
D: .; length: 12; V: TRBV6-1; J: TRBJ2-3; size: once; DNA: TGTGCCAGCAGGGTCCAATTCGGTACGCAGTATTTT; CDR3: CASRVQFGTQYF
D: .; length: 12; V: TRBV18; J: TRBJ1-2; size: .; DNA: TGTGCCAGCTCACCCTTGAGAGGTGGCTACACCTTC; CDR3: CASSPLRGGYTF